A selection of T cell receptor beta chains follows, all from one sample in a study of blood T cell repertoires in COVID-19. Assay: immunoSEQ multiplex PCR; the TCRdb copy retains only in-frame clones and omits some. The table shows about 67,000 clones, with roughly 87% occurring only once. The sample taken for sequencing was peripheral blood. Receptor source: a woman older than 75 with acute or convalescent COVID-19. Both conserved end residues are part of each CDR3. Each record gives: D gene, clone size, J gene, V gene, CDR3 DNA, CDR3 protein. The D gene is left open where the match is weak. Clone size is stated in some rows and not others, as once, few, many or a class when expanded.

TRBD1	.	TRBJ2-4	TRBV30	TGTGCCTGGACCGATACGGGACAGGGAAACATTCAGTACTTC	CAWTDTGQGNIQYF
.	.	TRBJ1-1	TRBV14	TGTGCCAGCAGCTACGCAGGGAACACTGAAGCTTTCTTT	CASSYAGNTEAFF
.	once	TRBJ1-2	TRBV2	TGTGCCAGCAGTGAAGGTGGAGGGGTGGGGAACACCTTC	CASSEGGGVGNTF
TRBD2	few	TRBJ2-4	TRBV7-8	TGTGCCAGCAGCCTGCGGACTAGCGGGAGCGGGGACATTCAGTACTTC	CASSLRTSGSGDIQYF
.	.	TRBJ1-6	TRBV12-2	TGTGCAAGTAAGAGAAGCAGGGGCAATTCACCCCTCCACTTT	CASKRSRGNSPLHF
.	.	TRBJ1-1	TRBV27	TGTGCCAGCAGTTTCTATCCCCTCATGAACACTGAAGCTTTCTTT	CASSFYPLMNTEAFF
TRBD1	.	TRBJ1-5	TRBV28	TGTGCCAGCAGTTTTCCCGGGACAGCGAATCAGCCCCAGCATTTT	CASSFPGTANQPQHF
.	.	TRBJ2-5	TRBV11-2	TGTGCCAGCAGCTTAGCCAGAATGGAGACCCAGTACTTC	CASSLARMETQYF
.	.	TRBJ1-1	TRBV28	TGTGCCAGCAGTCTGGACGGGGGGAACACTGAAGCTTTCTTT	CASSLDGGNTEAFF
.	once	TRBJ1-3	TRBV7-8	TGTGCCAGCAGCTTGGACCAGGTCGGGGTAAACACCATATATTTT	CASSLDQVGVNTIYF
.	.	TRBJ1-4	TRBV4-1	TGCGCCAGCAGCCTAGACGTCGGGATTTCTAATGAAAAACTGTTTTTT	CASSLDVGISNEKLFF
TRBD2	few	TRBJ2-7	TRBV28	TGTGCCAGCACCCTAGGAACTAGCGGGATTGGGAACGAGCAGTACTTC	CASTLGTSGIGNEQYF
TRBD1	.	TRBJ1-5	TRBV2	TGTGCCAGCAGTGAACAGGGGGCAAGGAGCAATCAGCCCCAGCATTTT	CASSEQGARSNQPQHF
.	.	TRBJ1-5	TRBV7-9	TGTGCCAGCAGCTCACTTCAGGGTCAGCCCCAGCATTTT	CASSSLQGQPQHF
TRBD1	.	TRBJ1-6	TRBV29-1	TGCAGCGGCCGACAGGGGGATAATTCACCCCTCCACTTT	CSGRQGDNSPLHF
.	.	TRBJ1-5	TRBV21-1	TGTGCCAGCAGCAAACTTGGCTCCCACTATAGCAATCAGCCCCAGCATTTT	CASSKLGSHYSNQPQHF
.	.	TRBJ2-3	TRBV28	TGTGCCAGCAGTCTCACAGGGTCTAGCACAGATACGCAGTATTTT	CASSLTGSSTDTQYF
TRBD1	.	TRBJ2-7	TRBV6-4	TGTGCCAGCAGTTTTAGTCCGGGACAGGGTAACGAGCAGTACTTC	CASSFSPGQGNEQYF
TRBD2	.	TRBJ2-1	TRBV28	TGTGCCAGCAGTTTAGGCGGGAGGGGGAACAATGAGCAGTTCTTC	CASSLGGRGNNEQFF
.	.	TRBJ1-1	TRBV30	TGTGCCTGGAGCCAGTGGAACACTGAAGCTTTCTTT	CAWSQWNTEAFF
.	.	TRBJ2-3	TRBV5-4	TGTGCCAGCAGTATGCGGGGCAGCACAGATACGCAGTATTTT	CASSMRGSTDTQYF
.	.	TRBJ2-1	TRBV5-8	TGTGCCAGCAGCTTCAGGGTTGGGCAGAACAATGAGCAGTTCTTC	CASSFRVGQNNEQFF
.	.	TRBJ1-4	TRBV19	TGTGCCGGTCGACATCTCGATAGTGAAAAACTGTTTTTT	CAGRHLDSEKLFF
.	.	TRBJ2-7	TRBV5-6	TGTGCCAGCAGCTTTTTTGACAGACCCTACGAGCAGTACTTC	CASSFFDRPYEQYF
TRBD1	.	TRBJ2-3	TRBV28	TGTGCCTCCCGAGGGGGCCTCACAGATACGCAGTATTTT	CASRGGLTDTQYF
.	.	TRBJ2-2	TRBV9	TGTGCCAGCAGCGTAGCAGGGGCGCCGGCCGGGGAGCTGTTTTTT	CASSVAGAPAGELFF
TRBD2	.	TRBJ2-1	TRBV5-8	TGTGCCAGCAGCCGGCGGGAGGGCCGCAGCAATGAGCAGTTCTTC	CASSRREGRSNEQFF